This is a list of T cell receptor beta chains from one sample in a study of blood T cell repertoires in COVID-19. Here immunoSEQ multiplex PCR was the method, and the copy in TCRdb shows in-frame clones only, minus some. There are 650,000 to 800,000 clones in the sample; about nine tenths occur only once, and 0.2% to 0.3% lies in the top ten. The source material was peripheral blood. The receptors shown here come from a woman under 30 with acute or convalescent COVID-19. CDR3s include the opening cysteine and the closing phenylalanine or tryptophan. A D gene is named only where the DNA matches it firmly. Part of the rows lack a size; the others show once, few, many or a class for expanded clones.

J gene: TRBJ1-1; V gene: TRBV27; CDR3 length: 12; clone size: .; D gene: .; CDR3 DNA: TGTGCCAGCAGTTTCCACGGACAGGAAGCTTTCTTT; CDR3 protein: CASSFHGQEAFF
J gene: TRBJ1-5; V gene: TRBV13; CDR3 length: 14; clone size: .; D gene: .; CDR3 DNA: TGTGCCAGCAGGCAGAGGGATAGCAATCAGCCCCAGCATTTT; CDR3 protein: CASRQRDSNQPQHF
J gene: TRBJ1-3; V gene: TRBV11-2; CDR3 length: 15; clone size: .; D gene: .; CDR3 DNA: TGTGCCAGCAGCCCAAAAACAGAAATTGGAAACACCATATATTTT; CDR3 protein: CASSPKTEIGNTIYF
J gene: TRBJ1-5; V gene: TRBV27; CDR3 length: 14; clone size: .; D gene: TRBD1; CDR3 DNA: TGTGCCAGCCATCGACAGGGAGGCAATCAGCCCCAGCATTTT; CDR3 protein: CASHRQGGNQPQHF
J gene: TRBJ2-7; V gene: TRBV2; CDR3 length: 17; clone size: .; D gene: TRBD1; CDR3 DNA: TGTGCCAGCAGTGTTACCCTCTCCGGGACAGTATCCTACGAGCAGTACTTC; CDR3 protein: CASSVTLSGTVSYEQYF
J gene: TRBJ2-2; V gene: TRBV7-9; CDR3 length: 18; clone size: .; D gene: .; CDR3 DNA: TGTGCCAGCAGCTTATGGGAAGGGGCTGTCGCGAACACCGGGGAGCTGTTTTTT; CDR3 protein: CASSLWEGAVANTGELFF
J gene: TRBJ1-1; V gene: TRBV2; CDR3 length: 15; clone size: .; D gene: TRBD1; CDR3 DNA: TGTGCCAGCAGACCAACCGGGACAGGGTTGACTGAAGCTTTCTTT; CDR3 protein: CASRPTGTGLTEAFF
J gene: TRBJ1-6; V gene: TRBV3-1/TRBV3-2; CDR3 length: 14; clone size: few; D gene: .; CDR3 DNA: TGTGCCAGCAGCCAAGGCGGGGGCGCATCACCCCTCCACTTT; CDR3 protein: CASSQGGGASPLHF
J gene: TRBJ2-7; V gene: TRBV7-6; CDR3 length: 15; clone size: once; D gene: .; CDR3 DNA: TGTGCCAGCAGCTCCGGACTGGGAAGCGACTACGAGCAGTACTTC; CDR3 protein: CASSSGLGSDYEQYF
J gene: TRBJ2-2; V gene: TRBV7-9; CDR3 length: 15; clone size: .; D gene: .; CDR3 DNA: TGTGCCAGCAGCTTACGGAGGGGATACACCGGGGAGCTGTTTTTT; CDR3 protein: CASSLRRGYTGELFF
J gene: TRBJ1-2; V gene: TRBV10-3; CDR3 length: 13; clone size: once; D gene: TRBD1; CDR3 DNA: TGTGCCATCAGGAGGGGGCAGAATTATGGCTACACCTTC; CDR3 protein: CAIRRGQNYGYTF
J gene: TRBJ2-2; V gene: TRBV19; CDR3 length: 14; clone size: .; D gene: .; CDR3 DNA: TGTGCCTCCCGTAACGTAGGGGCCACCGGGGAGCTGTTTTTT; CDR3 protein: CASRNVGATGELFF
J gene: TRBJ2-7; V gene: TRBV14; CDR3 length: 13; clone size: .; D gene: TRBD1; CDR3 DNA: TGTGCCAGCAAGCCGGGACAGGGATACGAGCAGTACTTC; CDR3 protein: CASKPGQGYEQYF
J gene: TRBJ1-1; V gene: TRBV29-1; CDR3 length: 15; clone size: .; D gene: TRBD1; CDR3 DNA: TGCAGCGTTGCAGCTGGGACAGCCTTTAACACTGAAGCTTTCTTT; CDR3 protein: CSVAAGTAFNTEAFF
J gene: TRBJ1-2; V gene: TRBV6-5; CDR3 length: 16; clone size: .; D gene: TRBD1; CDR3 DNA: TGTGCCAGCAGTTACTCGTATGAGGGGGCGGACGGTGGCTACACCTTC; CDR3 protein: CASSYSYEGADGGYTF
J gene: TRBJ1-2; V gene: TRBV6-5; CDR3 length: 14; clone size: .; D gene: TRBD1; CDR3 DNA: TGTGCCAGCAGTTACGAGGGGGCGAACTATGGCTACACCTTC; CDR3 protein: CASSYEGANYGYTF
J gene: TRBJ1-1; V gene: TRBV7-9; CDR3 length: 12; clone size: .; D gene: .; CDR3 DNA: TGTGCCAGCAGCTTAGCCACCTACGAAGCTTTCTTT; CDR3 protein: CASSLATYEAFF
J gene: TRBJ1-2; V gene: TRBV5-4; CDR3 length: 15; clone size: few; D gene: TRBD1; CDR3 DNA: TGTGCCAGCAGCCTCCAGGGGACAGGGGGCAAAGGCTACACCTTC; CDR3 protein: CASSLQGTGGKGYTF
J gene: TRBJ2-5; V gene: TRBV28; CDR3 length: 14; clone size: .; D gene: TRBD2; CDR3 DNA: TGTGCCAGCAACTGGGGACTAGACCACGAGACCCAGTACTTC; CDR3 protein: CASNWGLDHETQYF
J gene: TRBJ1-4; V gene: TRBV27; CDR3 length: 19; clone size: .; D gene: .; CDR3 DNA: .; CDR3 protein: CASSSSVGTGFTTNEKLFF
J gene: TRBJ2-7; V gene: TRBV6-6; CDR3 length: 14; clone size: .; D gene: TRBD1; CDR3 DNA: TGTGCCAGCAGAGACAGGGGTGCGGTTCACGAGCAGTACTTC; CDR3 protein: CASRDRGAVHEQYF
J gene: TRBJ1-3; V gene: TRBV9; CDR3 length: 15; clone size: many; D gene: .; CDR3 DNA: TGTGCCAGCAGCGTAGACGGGGATCGTGGAAACACCATATATTTT; CDR3 protein: CASSVDGDRGNTIYF
J gene: TRBJ2-6; V gene: TRBV24-1; CDR3 length: 14; clone size: .; D gene: .; CDR3 DNA: TGTGCCACCAGCAGGGGGGCTGGGGCCAACGTCCTGACTTTC; CDR3 protein: CATSRGAGANVLTF
J gene: TRBJ2-3; V gene: TRBV9; CDR3 length: 16; clone size: .; D gene: .; CDR3 DNA: TGTGCCAGCAGCGTAGTGCTGGGGGGAGAGGCAGATACGCAGTATTTT; CDR3 protein: CASSVVLGGEADTQYF
J gene: TRBJ1-2; V gene: TRBV27; CDR3 length: 16; clone size: .; D gene: .; CDR3 DNA: TGTGCCAGCAGTTCCGGTGAAGGCCACGGGGACTATGGCTACACCTTC; CDR3 protein: CASSSGEGHGDYGYTF
J gene: TRBJ1-3; V gene: TRBV18; CDR3 length: 15; clone size: .; D gene: TRBD1; CDR3 DNA: TGTGCCAGCTCACCCGGGACAGGAAACACAGAGACCATATATTTT; CDR3 protein: CASSPGTGNTETIYF
J gene: TRBJ1-2; V gene: TRBV24-1; CDR3 length: 13; clone size: .; D gene: .; CDR3 DNA: TGTGCCACCAGTGATTTCAGCGGGGGTGGCTACACCTTC; CDR3 protein: CATSDFSGGGYTF
J gene: TRBJ2-7; V gene: TRBV3-1/TRBV3-2; CDR3 length: 13; clone size: .; D gene: .; CDR3 DNA: TGTGCCAGCAGCCCTCAGGGTCGCTACGAGCAGTACTTC; CDR3 protein: CASSPQGRYEQYF
J gene: TRBJ2-7; V gene: TRBV4-1; CDR3 length: 16; clone size: once; D gene: TRBD2; CDR3 DNA: TGCGCCAGCAGCCAAGCCCCGGGACTAGCCCCCTACGAGCAGTACTTC; CDR3 protein: CASSQAPGLAPYEQYF
J gene: TRBJ2-3; V gene: TRBV9; CDR3 length: 11; clone size: .; D gene: .; CDR3 DNA: TGTGCCAGCAGGTCGGTAGATACGCAGTATTTT; CDR3 protein: CASRSVDTQYF
J gene: TRBJ2-4; V gene: TRBV7-2; CDR3 length: 14; clone size: .; D gene: TRBD1; CDR3 DNA: TGTGCCAGCAGCTTGGTACAGGGGGCGAACATTCAGTACTTC; CDR3 protein: CASSLVQGANIQYF
J gene: TRBJ1-5; V gene: TRBV30; CDR3 length: 13; clone size: .; D gene: TRBD1; CDR3 DNA: TGTGCCTGGGCGGGGACAGCAGGTCAGCCCCAGCATTTT; CDR3 protein: CAWAGTAGQPQHF
J gene: TRBJ1-5; V gene: TRBV10-3; CDR3 length: 12; clone size: .; D gene: .; CDR3 DNA: TGTGCCATCTCCAGGGAAGATCAGCCCCAGCATTTT; CDR3 protein: CAISREDQPQHF
J gene: TRBJ2-3; V gene: TRBV2; CDR3 length: 13; clone size: .; D gene: TRBD1; CDR3 DNA: TGTGCCAGCAGTGAATCGGGACAGGGAAGGCAGTATTTT; CDR3 protein: CASSESGQGRQYF
J gene: TRBJ2-7; V gene: TRBV24-1; CDR3 length: 13; clone size: .; D gene: TRBD1; CDR3 DNA: TGTGCCACCAGTGATACCCGGACAGGCGAGCAGTACTTC; CDR3 protein: CATSDTRTGEQYF
J gene: TRBJ1-2; V gene: TRBV5-1; CDR3 length: 13; clone size: .; D gene: TRBD1; CDR3 DNA: TGCGCCAGCAGCGCGGACAGGGGGCGAGGCTACACCTTC; CDR3 protein: CASSADRGRGYTF
J gene: TRBJ2-7; V gene: TRBV29-1; CDR3 length: 13; clone size: .; D gene: TRBD2; CDR3 DNA: TGCAGCGTTGAACAGCAGGGAGGGTACGAGCAGTACTTC; CDR3 protein: CSVEQQGGYEQYF
J gene: TRBJ1-2; V gene: TRBV4-1; CDR3 length: 15; clone size: few; D gene: TRBD1; CDR3 DNA: TGCGCCAGCAGAGCTACAGGGGAAAGTAACTATGGCTACACCTTC; CDR3 protein: CASRATGESNYGYTF
J gene: TRBJ1-2; V gene: TRBV2; CDR3 length: 13; clone size: few; D gene: TRBD1; CDR3 DNA: TGTGCCAGCAGCCAACAGGGGATAGACGGCTACACCTTC; CDR3 protein: CASSQQGIDGYTF
J gene: TRBJ2-2; V gene: TRBV9; CDR3 length: 14; clone size: .; D gene: .; CDR3 DNA: TGTGCCAGCAGCGTACTCAGACAGACCGGGGAGCTGTTTTTT; CDR3 protein: CASSVLRQTGELFF
J gene: TRBJ1-2; V gene: TRBV5-1; CDR3 length: 13; clone size: .; D gene: .; CDR3 DNA: TGCGCCAGCAGCCTACCACCGAACTATGGCTACACCTTC; CDR3 protein: CASSLPPNYGYTF
J gene: TRBJ1-2; V gene: TRBV7-8; CDR3 length: 18; clone size: .; D gene: .; CDR3 DNA: TGTGCCAGCAGCTTAGCGCGCTTTTTCGGGGAAGCAGAGGATGGCTACACCTTC; CDR3 protein: CASSLARFFGEAEDGYTF
J gene: TRBJ1-5; V gene: TRBV9; CDR3 length: 16; clone size: .; D gene: .; CDR3 DNA: TGTGCCAGCAGCGTAGGGACAGACTATAGCAATCAGCCCCAGCATTTT; CDR3 protein: CASSVGTDYSNQPQHF
J gene: TRBJ1-4; V gene: TRBV4-3; CDR3 length: 13; clone size: .; D gene: .; CDR3 DNA: TGCGCCAGCAGCCCGGGTTTGGCAGAAAAACTGTTTTTT; CDR3 protein: CASSPGLAEKLFF
J gene: TRBJ2-5; V gene: TRBV28; CDR3 length: 16; clone size: once; D gene: .; CDR3 DNA: TGTGCCAGCAGTTTAGGGGGCGGGGGTGGCCAAGAGACCCAGTACTTC; CDR3 protein: CASSLGGGGGQETQYF